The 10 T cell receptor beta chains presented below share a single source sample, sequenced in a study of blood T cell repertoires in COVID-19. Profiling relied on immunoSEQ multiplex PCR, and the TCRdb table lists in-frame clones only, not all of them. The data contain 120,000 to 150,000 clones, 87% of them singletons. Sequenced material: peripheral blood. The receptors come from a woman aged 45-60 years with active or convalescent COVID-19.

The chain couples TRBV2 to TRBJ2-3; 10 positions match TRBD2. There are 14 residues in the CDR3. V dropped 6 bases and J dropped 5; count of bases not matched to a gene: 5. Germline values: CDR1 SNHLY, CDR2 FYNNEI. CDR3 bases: TGTGCCAGCAGGGTCGGACTAGCGGAAGATACGCAGTATTTT. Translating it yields CASRVGLAEDTQYF.

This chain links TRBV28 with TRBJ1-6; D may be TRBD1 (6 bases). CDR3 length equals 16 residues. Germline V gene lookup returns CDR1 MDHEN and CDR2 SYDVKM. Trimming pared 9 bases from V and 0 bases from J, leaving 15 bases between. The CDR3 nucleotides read TGTGCCAGTACTGAGAGGGGGAGCTCCTATAATTCACCCCTCCACTTT. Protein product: CASTERGSSYNSPLHF.

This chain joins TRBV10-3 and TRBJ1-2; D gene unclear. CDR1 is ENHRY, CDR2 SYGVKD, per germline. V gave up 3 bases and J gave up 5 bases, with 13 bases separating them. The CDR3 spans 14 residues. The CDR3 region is CAISEGVYNYGYTF. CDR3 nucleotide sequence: TGTGCCATCAGTGAAGGAGTGTACAATTATGGCTACACCTTC.

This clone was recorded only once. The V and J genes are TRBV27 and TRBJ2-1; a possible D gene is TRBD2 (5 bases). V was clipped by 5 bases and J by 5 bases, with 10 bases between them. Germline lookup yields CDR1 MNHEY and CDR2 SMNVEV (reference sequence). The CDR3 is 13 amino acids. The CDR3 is CASSHRDDNEQFF. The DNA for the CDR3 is TGTGCCAGCAGTCACCGGGATGACAATGAGCAGTTCTTC.

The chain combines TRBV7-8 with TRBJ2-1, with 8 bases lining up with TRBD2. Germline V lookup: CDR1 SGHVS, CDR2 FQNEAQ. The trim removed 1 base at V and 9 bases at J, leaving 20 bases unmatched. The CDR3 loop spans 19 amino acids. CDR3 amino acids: CASSLDGSGSIKREFEQFF. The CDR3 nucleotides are TGTGCCAGCAGCTTAGATGGCAGCGGCTCGATAAAGCGGGAGTTTGAGCAGTTCTTC.

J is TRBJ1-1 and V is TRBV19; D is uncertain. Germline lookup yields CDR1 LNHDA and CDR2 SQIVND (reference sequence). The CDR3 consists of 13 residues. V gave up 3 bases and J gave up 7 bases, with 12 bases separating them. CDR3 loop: CASSIVPPLEAFF. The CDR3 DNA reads TGTGCCAGTAGTATCGTCCCTCCCCTTGAAGCTTTCTTT.

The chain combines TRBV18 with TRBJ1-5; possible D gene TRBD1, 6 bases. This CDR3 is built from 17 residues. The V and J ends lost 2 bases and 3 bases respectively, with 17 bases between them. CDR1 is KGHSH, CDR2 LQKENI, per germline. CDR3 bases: TGTGCCAGCTCACCAGGACAGTCGATACTCCCCAATCAGCCCCAGCATTTT. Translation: CASSPGQSILPNQPQHF.

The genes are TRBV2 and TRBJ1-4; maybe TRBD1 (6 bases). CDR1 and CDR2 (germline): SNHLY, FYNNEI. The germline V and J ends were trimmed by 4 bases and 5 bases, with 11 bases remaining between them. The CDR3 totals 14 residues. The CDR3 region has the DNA TGTGCCAGCAGTGGGACAGCTCTCAATGAAAAACTGTTTTTT. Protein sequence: CASSGTALNEKLFF.

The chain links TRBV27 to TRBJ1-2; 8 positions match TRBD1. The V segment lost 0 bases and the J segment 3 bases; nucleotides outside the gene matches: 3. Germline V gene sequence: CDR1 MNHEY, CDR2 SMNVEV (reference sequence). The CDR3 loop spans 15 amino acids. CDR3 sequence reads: CASSLSPTGDYGYTF. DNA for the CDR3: TGTGCCAGCAGTTTATCCCCGACAGGGGACTATGGCTACACCTTC.

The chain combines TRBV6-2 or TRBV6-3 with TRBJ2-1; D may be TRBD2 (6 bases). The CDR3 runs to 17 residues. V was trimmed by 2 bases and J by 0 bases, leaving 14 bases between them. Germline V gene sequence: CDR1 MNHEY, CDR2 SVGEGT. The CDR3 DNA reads TGTGCCAGCAGTTACCCTGCCGGGACTTCCTCCTACAATGAGCAGTTCTTC. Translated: CASSYPAGTSSYNEQFF.